This T cell receptor (beta chain) originates from a study of T cell clonotyping in hematopoietic cell transplantation. Study-wide results and limits: After transplant, recipient diversity fell while pathologically expanded clonotypes grew through day 180. Few recipient clonotypes overlapped donors; over 95% were de novo at given depth.

This sample's time point: recipient sample about 28 days before transplant, after cytoreduction. Blood collection times were about day -28 and days 30, 100, 180 posttransplant. On this clone itself: The antigen is not known.

The data were produced by immunoSEQ multiplex PCR, yet TCRdb's version contains in-frame clones alone and is incomplete. This sample has 29,000 or so clones, with roughly 80% found just once. This TCR was recovered from a young woman with chronic myeloid leukemia. Some clones in this sample may be carry-over from other donors' samples. Specimen: peripheral blood mononuclear cells, collected before stem cell transplant.

The CDR3 sequence is CASIPALRHYGYTF. The CDR3 DNA reads as TGTGCCAGCATCCCCGCCTTAAGGCACTATGGCTACACCTTC. V usage is TRBV28 and J usage is TRBJ1-2; D remains ambiguous. Between the trimmed V and J ends, which lost 7 bases and 3 bases, there was a span of 15 bases. This CDR3 has 14 amino acids. CDR1 and CDR2 (germline): MDHEN, SYDVKM.